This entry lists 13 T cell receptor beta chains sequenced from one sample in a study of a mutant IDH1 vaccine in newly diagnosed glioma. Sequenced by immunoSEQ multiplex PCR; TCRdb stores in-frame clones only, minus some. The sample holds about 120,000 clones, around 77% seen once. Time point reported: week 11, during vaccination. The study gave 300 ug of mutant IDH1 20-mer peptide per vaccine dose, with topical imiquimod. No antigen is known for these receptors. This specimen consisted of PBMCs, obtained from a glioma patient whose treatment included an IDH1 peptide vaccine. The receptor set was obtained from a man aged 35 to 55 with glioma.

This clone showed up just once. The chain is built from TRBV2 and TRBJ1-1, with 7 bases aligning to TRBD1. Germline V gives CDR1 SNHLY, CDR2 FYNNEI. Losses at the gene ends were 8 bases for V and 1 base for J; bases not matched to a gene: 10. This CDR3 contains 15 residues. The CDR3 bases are TGTGCCAGCCGACGACAGGGTTGGGGGAACACTGAAGCTTTCTTT. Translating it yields CASRRQGWGNTEAFF. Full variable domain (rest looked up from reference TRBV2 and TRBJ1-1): EPEVTQTPSHQVTQMGQEVILRCVPISNHLYFYWYRQILGQKVEFLVSFYNNEISEKSEIFDDQFSVERPDGSNFTLKIRSTKLEDSAMYFCASRRQGWGNTEAFFGQGTRLTVV.

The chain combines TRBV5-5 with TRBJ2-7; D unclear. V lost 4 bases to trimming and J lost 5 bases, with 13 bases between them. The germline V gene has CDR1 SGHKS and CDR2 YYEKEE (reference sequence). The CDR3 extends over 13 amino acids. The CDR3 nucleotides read TGTGCCAGCAGCGCGGACCGTTTGGACGAGCAGTACTTC. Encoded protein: CASSADRLDEQYF.

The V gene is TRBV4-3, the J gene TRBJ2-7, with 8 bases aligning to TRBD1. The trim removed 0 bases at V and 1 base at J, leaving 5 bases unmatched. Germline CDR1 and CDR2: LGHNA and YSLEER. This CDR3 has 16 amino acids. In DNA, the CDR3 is TGCGCCAGCAGCCAAGATTGGGGACAGGAGTCCTACGAGCAGTACTTC. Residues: CASSQDWGQESYEQYF.

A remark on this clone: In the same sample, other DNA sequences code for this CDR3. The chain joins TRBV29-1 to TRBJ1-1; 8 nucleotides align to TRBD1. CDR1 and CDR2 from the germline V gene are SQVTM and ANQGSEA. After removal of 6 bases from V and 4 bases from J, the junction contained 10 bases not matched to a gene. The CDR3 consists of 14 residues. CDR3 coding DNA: TGCAGCGTAACGAGACGACAGGGGACCACTGAAGCTTTCTTT. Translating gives CSVTRRQGTTEAFF.

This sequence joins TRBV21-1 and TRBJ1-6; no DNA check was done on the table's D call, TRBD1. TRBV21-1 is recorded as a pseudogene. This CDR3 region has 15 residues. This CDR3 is CASSKYSPCNSPLHF. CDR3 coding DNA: TGTGCCAGCAGCAAGTACAGTCCATGTAATTCACCCCTCCACTTT.

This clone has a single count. This chain's CDR3 is CASSVDPGGGELFF. The CDR3 DNA reads as TGTGCCAGCAGCGTAGACCCGGGCGGCGGGGAGCTGTTTTTT. This rearrangement joins TRBV9 to TRBJ2-2; D gene ambiguous. The CDR3 has 14 residues. Trimming took off 0 bases at V and 7 bases at J, with 10 bases between the two ends. Germline CDR1 and CDR2: SGDLS and YYNGEE. The full variable domain, rest sourced from reference TRBV9 and TRBJ2-2, is DSGVTQTPKHLITATGQRVTLRCSPRSGDLSVYWYQQSLDQGLQFLIQYYNGEERAKGNILERFSAQQFPDLHSELNLSSLELGDSALYFCASSVDPGGGELFFGEGSRLTVL.

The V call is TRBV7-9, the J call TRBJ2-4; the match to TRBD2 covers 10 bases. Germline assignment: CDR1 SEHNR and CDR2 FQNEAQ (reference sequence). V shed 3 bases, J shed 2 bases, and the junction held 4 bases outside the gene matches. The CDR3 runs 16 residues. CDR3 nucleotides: TGTGCCAGCAGCTTGGCACTAGCGGGACCCAAAAACATTCAGTACTTC. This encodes CASSLALAGPKNIQYF. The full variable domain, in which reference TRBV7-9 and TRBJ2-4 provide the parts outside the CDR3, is DTGVSQNPRHKITKRGQNVTFRCDPISEHNRLYWYRQTLGQGPEFLTYFQNEAQLEKSRLLSDRFSAERPKGSFSTLEIQRTEQGDSAMYLCASSLALAGPKNIQYFGAGTRLSVL.

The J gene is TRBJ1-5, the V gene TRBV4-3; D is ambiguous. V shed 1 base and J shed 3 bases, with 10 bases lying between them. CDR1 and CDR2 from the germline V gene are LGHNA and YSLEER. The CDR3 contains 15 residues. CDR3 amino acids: CASSQGLDANQPQHF. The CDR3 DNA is TGCGCCAGCAGCCAAGGGTTGGACGCCAATCAGCCCCAGCATTTT.

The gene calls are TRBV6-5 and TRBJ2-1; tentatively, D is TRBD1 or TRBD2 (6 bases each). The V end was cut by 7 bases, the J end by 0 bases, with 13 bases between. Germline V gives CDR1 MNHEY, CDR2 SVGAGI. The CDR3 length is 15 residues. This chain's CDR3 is CASMEGVGSYNEQFF. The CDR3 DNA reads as TGTGCCAGCATGGAGGGGGTGGGCTCCTACAATGAGCAGTTCTTC.

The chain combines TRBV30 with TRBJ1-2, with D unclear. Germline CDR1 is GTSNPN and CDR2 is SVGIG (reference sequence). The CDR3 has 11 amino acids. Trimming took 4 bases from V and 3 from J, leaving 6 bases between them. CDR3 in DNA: TGTGCCTGGACATCTTACTATGGCTACACCTTC. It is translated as CAWTSYYGYTF. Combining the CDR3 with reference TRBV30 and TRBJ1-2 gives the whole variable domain SQTIHQWPATLVQPVGSPLSLECTVEGTSNPNLYWYRQAAGRGLQLLFYSVGIGQISSEVPQNLSASRPQDRQFILSSKKLLLSDSGFYLCAWTSYYGYTFGSGTRLTVV.

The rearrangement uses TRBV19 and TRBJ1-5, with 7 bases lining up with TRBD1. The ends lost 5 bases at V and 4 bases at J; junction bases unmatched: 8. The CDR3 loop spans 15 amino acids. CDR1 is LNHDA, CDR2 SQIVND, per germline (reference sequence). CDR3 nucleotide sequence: TGTGCCAGTAGTTCCGGGACAGCAAAGAATCAGCCCCAGCATTTT. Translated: CASSSGTAKNQPQHF.

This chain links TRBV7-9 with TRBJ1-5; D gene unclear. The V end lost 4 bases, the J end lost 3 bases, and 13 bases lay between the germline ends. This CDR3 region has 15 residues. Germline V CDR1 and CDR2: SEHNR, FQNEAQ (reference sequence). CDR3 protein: CASSSGSIFNQPQHF. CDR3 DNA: TGTGCCAGCAGCTCGGGCTCGATCTTCAATCAGCCCCAGCATTTT.

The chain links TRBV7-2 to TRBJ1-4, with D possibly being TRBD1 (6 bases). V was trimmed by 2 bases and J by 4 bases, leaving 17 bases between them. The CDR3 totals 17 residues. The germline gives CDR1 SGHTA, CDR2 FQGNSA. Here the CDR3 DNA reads TGTGCCAGCAGCTTACTCCCACCTGGCAGGGGTAATGAAAAACTGTTTTTT. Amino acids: CASSLLPPGRGNEKLFF.